Below, 15 T cell receptor beta chains from the same sample are listed, as sequenced in a study of T cell responses to AZD1222 COVID-19 vaccine. Only in-frame clones appear in the TCRdb table, and some are missing; sequencing was by immunoSEQ multiplex PCR. The sample holds 150,000 or so clones, around 83% seen once. The sequenced sample was peripheral blood, obtained on day 0 of MenACWY control vaccination. Every receptor here comes from an adult in good health.

The chain links TRBV9 to TRBJ2-5, with D unresolved. Germline V gives CDR1 SGDLS, CDR2 YYNGEE. The CDR3 loop spans 14 amino acids. V lost 0 bases, J lost 4 bases, and 10 bases lay in between. DNA for the CDR3: TGTGCCAGCAGCGTAGGCGCGGACGTAGAGACCCAGTACTTC. It translates to CASSVGADVETQYF.

CDR3 sequence reads: CASSSKVGANEKLFF. CDR3 DNA sequence: TGTGCCAGCAGTTCCAAGGTGGGGGCTAATGAAAAACTGTTTTTT. This chain connects TRBV7-9 to TRBJ1-4; D perhaps matches TRBD1 (5 bases). Trimming removed 6 bases from V and 3 bases from J, with 14 bases in between. This CDR3 has 15 residues. Germline assignment: CDR1 SEHNR and CDR2 FQNEAQ (reference sequence).

The chain couples TRBV14 to TRBJ1-5, with no clear D. Germline V gives CDR1 SGHDN, CDR2 FVKESK. The CDR3 is made up of 13 amino acids. With 3 bases removed from V and 3 bases from J, the gap between germline ends came to 6 bases. The CDR3 is CASSQALNQPQHF. CDR3 DNA sequence: TGTGCCAGCAGCCAGGCCCTCAATCAGCCCCAGCATTTT.

CDR3 sequence (DNA): TGTGCCAGCAGCTTAACCGGGACAGGGTTCACCGGGGAGCTGTTTTTT. This translates into CASSLTGTGFTGELFF. The J gene is TRBJ2-2, the V gene TRBV11-2, with TRBD1 matching 9 bases. With V trimmed by 2 bases and J by 4 bases, 5 bases remained unmatched. Looked up from germline, CDR1 is SGHAT and CDR2 is FQNNGV. The CDR3 runs 16 residues.

The rearrangement joins TRBV7-2 to TRBJ2-1; 11 bases align to TRBD2. V shed 5 bases and J 4 bases; nucleotides not matched to a gene: 4. CDR1 and CDR2 from the germline V gene are SGHTA and FQGNSA. The CDR3 loop spans 15 amino acids. CDR3 nucleotide sequence: TGTGCCAGCAGCCTTAGCGGGGGGGGATACAATGAGCAGTTCTTC. Translated: CASSLSGGGYNEQFF.

The chain links TRBV11-2 to TRBJ2-4; 8 positions match TRBD1. J gave up 7 bases and V 5 bases, and 10 bases lay outside the gene matches. From germline, CDR1 is SGHAT and CDR2 FQNNGV. The CDR3 runs 15 residues. The CDR3 loop is CASSGGQGQGNIQYF. The CDR3 coding sequence is TGTGCCAGCAGCGGAGGACAGGGTCAAGGTAACATTCAGTACTTC.

The gene calls are TRBV21-1 and TRBJ1-5; TRBD1, the table's D call, lacks a check against the DNA. TRBV21-1 is flagged as a pseudogene. The CDR3 spans 19 residues. The CDR3 DNA is TGTGCCAGCAGAGATAGGTCCCGTAGGGACAATGGAAGCAATCAGCCCCAGCATTTT. It specifies CASRDRSRRDNGSNQPQHF.

The chain employs TRBV6-5 and TRBJ1-2; possibly TRBD1 for D (5 bases). V was cut by 6 bases and J by 0 bases, with 8 bases left in between. Germline lookup yields CDR1 MNHEY and CDR2 SVGAGI. This CDR3 comprises 13 residues. The CDR3 sequence: CASRGPANYGYTF. The CDR3, as DNA: TGTGCCAGCAGGGGGCCGGCTAACTATGGCTACACCTTC.

J is TRBJ1-4 and V is TRBV9, with 7 bases matching TRBD1. Germline V gene data show CDR1 as SGDLS and CDR2 as YYNGEE. CDR3 length: 15 residues. V trimming: 4 bases; J trimming: 7 bases; junction bases outside the gene matches: 10. The CDR3 is CASSPRQGRTEKLFF. The CDR3 bases are TGTGCCAGCAGCCCTCGACAGGGCAGGACTGAAAAACTGTTTTTT.

V is TRBV11-2 and J is TRBJ1-2; no clear D. Germline loops: CDR1 SGHAT, CDR2 FQNNGV. The V gene lost 4 bases and the J gene lost 0 bases, with 6 bases spanning the gap. The CDR3 length is 13 residues. CDR3 residues: CASSSSSNYGYTF. The CDR3 DNA sequence: TGTGCCAGCAGCTCCAGCTCTAACTATGGCTACACCTTC.

The chain links TRBV29-1 to TRBJ2-1; 7 bases align to TRBD2. Germline V CDR1 and CDR2: SQVTM, ANQGSEA. The J segment lost 7 bases and the V segment lost 4 bases, leaving 7 bases of the junction unmatched. The length of the CDR3 is 13 residues. The CDR3 spells CSVGIGGENEQFF. The CDR3 nucleotides read TGCAGCGTTGGAATTGGGGGGGAGAATGAGCAGTTCTTC.

V is TRBV6-2 or TRBV6-3 and J is TRBJ1-2; D is unresolved. The CDR3 consists of 12 residues. Germline CDR1 is MNHEY and CDR2 is SVGEGT. Trimming pared 6 bases from V and 4 bases from J, leaving 9 bases between. CDR3 amino acids: CASSKELYGYTF. The CDR3 bases are TGTGCCAGCAGCAAGGAACTCTATGGCTACACCTTC.

V is TRBV10-3 and J is TRBJ1-5, with TRBD1 matching 7 bases. This CDR3 spans 12 amino acids. Trimming took 8 bases from V and 2 from J; bases not matched to a gene: 0. The germline V gene has CDR1 ENHRY and CDR2 SYGVKD. The CDR3 loop reads CAIGTGNQPQHF. In DNA, the CDR3 is TGTGCCATCGGGACAGGCAATCAGCCCCAGCATTTT.

This clone appeared a single time. The chain couples TRBV27 to TRBJ1-5, with D possibly being TRBD1 (6 bases). CDR1 MNHEY and CDR2 SMNVEV come from the germline V gene (reference sequence). The V and J ends lost 1 base and 5 bases respectively, with 9 bases between them. The CDR3 has 14 amino acids. CDR3 protein: CASSLYRDYQPQHF. CDR3 in DNA: TGTGCCAGCAGTTTATACAGGGATTATCAGCCCCAGCATTTT.

The J gene is TRBJ1-2, the V gene TRBV5-1, with D maybe TRBD1 (5 bases). This CDR3 is built from 13 residues. The germline V and J ends were trimmed by 7 bases and 7 bases, with 17 bases remaining between them. Germline CDR1 and CDR2: SGHRS and YFSETQ. The CDR3 sequence: CASGLPGGSGYTF. The DNA for the CDR3 is TGCGCCAGCGGATTACCGGGGGGGTCTGGCTACACCTTC. Supplemented by reference TRBV5-1 and TRBJ1-2, the full variable domain reads KAGVTQTPRYLIKTRGQQVTLSCSPISGHRSVSWYQQTPGQGLQFLFEYFSETQRNKGNFPGRFSGRQFSNSRSEMNVSTLELGDSALYLCASGLPGGSGYTFGSGTRLTVV.